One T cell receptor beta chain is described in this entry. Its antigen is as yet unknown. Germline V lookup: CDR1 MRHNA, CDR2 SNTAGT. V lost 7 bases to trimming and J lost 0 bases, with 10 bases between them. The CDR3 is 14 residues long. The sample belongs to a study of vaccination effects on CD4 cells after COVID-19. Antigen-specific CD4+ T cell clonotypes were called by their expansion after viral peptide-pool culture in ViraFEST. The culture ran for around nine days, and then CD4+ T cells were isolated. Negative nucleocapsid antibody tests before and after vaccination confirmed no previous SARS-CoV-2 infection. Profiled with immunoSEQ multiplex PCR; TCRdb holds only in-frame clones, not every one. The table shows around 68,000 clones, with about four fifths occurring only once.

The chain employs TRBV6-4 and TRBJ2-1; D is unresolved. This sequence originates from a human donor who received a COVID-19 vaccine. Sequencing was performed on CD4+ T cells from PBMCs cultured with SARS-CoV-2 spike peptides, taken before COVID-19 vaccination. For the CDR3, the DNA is TGTGCCAGCAAACCAACGAGCTCCTACAATGAGCAGTTCTTC. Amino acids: CASKPTSSYNEQFF.